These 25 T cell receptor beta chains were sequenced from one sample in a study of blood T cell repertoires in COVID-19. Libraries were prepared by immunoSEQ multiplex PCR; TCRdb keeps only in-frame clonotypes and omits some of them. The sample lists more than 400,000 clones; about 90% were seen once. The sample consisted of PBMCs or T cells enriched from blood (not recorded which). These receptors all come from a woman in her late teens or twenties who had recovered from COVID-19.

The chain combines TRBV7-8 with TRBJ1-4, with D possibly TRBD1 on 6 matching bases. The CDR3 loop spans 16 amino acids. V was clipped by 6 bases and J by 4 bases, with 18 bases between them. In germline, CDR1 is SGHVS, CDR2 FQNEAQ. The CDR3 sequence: CASSDPPGHRNEKLFF. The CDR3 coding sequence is TGTGCCAGCAGTGATCCTCCGGGACATCGTAATGAAAAACTGTTTTTT.

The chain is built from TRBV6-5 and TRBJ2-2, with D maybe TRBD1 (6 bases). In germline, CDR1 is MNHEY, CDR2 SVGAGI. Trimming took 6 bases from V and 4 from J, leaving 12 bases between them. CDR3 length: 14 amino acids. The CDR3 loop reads CASSAGQPTGELFF. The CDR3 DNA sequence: TGTGCCAGCAGCGCCGGACAGCCCACCGGGGAGCTGTTTTTT.

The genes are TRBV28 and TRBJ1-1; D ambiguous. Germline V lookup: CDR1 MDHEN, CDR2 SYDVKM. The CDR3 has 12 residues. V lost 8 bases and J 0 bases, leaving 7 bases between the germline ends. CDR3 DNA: TGTGCCAGCCAGACTCTGAACACTGAAGCTTTCTTT. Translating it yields CASQTLNTEAFF.

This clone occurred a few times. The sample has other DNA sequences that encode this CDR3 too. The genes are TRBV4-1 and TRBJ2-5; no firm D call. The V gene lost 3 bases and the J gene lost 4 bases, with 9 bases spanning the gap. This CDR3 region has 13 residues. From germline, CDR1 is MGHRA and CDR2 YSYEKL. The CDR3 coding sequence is TGCGCCAGCAGCCAGTTCACGGGAGAGACCCAGTACTTC. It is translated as CASSQFTGETQYF.

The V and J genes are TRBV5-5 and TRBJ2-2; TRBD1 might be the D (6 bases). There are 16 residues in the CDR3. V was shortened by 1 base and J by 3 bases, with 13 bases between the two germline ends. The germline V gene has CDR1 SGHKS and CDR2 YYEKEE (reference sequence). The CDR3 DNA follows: TGTGCCAGCAGCTTGCCCAGGGGAGTGGACACCGGGGAGCTGTTTTTT. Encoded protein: CASSLPRGVDTGELFF.

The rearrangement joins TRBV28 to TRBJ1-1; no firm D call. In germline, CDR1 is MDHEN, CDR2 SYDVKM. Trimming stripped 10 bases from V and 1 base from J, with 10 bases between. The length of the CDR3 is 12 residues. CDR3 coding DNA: TGTGCCACCTCGGGTTCGAACACTGAAGCTTTCTTT. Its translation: CATSGSNTEAFF.

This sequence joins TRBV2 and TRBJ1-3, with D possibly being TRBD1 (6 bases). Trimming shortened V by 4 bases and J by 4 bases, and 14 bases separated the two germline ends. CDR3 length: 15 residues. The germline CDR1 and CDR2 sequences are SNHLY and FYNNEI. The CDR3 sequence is CASSANRDPGNTIYF. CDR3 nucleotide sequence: TGTGCCAGCAGTGCAAACAGGGATCCCGGAAACACCATATATTTT.

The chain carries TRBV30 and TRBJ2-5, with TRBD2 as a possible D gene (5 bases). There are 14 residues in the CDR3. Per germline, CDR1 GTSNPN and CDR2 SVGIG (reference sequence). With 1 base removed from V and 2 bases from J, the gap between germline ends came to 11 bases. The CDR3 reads CAWSARLTQETQYF. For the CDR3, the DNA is TGTGCCTGGAGTGCCCGACTAACTCAAGAGACCCAGTACTTC.

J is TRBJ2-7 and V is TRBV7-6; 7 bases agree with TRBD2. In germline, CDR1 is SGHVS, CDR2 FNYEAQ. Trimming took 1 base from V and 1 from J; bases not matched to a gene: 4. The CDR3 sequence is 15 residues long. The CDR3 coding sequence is TGTGCCAGCAGCTTAGAGGGAGGGATTTCCTACGAGCAGTACTTC. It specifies CASSLEGGISYEQYF.

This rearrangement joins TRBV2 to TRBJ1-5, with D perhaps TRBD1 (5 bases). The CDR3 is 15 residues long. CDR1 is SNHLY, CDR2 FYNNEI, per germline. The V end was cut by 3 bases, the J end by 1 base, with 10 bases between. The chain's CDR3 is CASSERGGSNQPQHF. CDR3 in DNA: TGTGCCAGCAGTGAGAGGGGAGGCAGCAATCAGCCCCAGCATTTT.

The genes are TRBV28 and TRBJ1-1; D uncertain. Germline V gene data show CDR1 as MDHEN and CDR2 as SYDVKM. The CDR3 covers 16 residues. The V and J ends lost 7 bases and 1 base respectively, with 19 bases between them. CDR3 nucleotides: TGTGCCAGCACCCTCGGACGGGGAAAGAAGAACACTGAAGCTTTCTTT. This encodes CASTLGRGKKNTEAFF.

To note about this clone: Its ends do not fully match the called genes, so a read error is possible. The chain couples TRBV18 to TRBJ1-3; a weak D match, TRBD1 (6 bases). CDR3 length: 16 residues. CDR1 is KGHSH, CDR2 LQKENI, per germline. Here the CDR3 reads CASSPGTGGSGSTIYF. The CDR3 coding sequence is TGTGCCAGCTCACCAGGGACGGGGGGCTCAGGAAGCACCATATATTTT.

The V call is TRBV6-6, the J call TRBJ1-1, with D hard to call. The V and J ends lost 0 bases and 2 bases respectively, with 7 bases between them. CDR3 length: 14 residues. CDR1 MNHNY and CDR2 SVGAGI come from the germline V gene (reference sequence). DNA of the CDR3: TGTGCCAGCAGTTACTCGAGTACTAACACTGAAGCTTTCTTT. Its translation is CASSYSSTNTEAFF.

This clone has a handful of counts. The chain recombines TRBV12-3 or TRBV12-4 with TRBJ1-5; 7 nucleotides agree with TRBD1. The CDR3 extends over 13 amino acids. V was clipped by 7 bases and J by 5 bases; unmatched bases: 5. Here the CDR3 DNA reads TGTGCCAGCACCACTAGGGGGCATCAGCCCCAGCATTTT. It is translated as CASTTRGHQPQHF.

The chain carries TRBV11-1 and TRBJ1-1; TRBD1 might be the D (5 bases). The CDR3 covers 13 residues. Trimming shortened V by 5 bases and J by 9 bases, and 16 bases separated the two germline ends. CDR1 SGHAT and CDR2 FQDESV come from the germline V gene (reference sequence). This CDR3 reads CASSQGIGDKAFF. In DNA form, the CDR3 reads TGTGCCAGCAGCCAAGGGATAGGGGATAAAGCTTTCTTT.

In DNA form, the CDR3 reads TGTGCCAGCAGTGTAGGGATGGGGGCCGGGAATTCACCCCTCCACTTT. This encodes CASSVGMGAGNSPLHF. V usage is TRBV2 and J usage is TRBJ1-6, with a tentative D call TRBD1 (6 bases). Trimming shortened V by 4 bases and J by 7 bases, and 17 bases separated the two germline ends. The CDR3 is 16 amino acids. Per the germline V gene, CDR1 is SNHLY and CDR2 is FYNNEI.

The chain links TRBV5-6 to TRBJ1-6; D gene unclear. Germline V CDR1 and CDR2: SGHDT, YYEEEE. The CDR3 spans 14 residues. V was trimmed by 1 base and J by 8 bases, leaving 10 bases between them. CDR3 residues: CASSLPGEDSPLHF. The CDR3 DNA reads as TGTGCCAGCAGCTTGCCCGGGGAGGATTCACCCCTCCACTTT.

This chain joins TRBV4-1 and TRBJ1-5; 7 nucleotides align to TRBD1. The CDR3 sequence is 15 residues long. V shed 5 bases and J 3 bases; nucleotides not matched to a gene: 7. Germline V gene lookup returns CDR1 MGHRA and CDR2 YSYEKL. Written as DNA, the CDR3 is TGCGCCAGCAGCGACAGGGTTAATAACAATCAGCCCCAGCATTTT. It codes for CASSDRVNNNQPQHF.

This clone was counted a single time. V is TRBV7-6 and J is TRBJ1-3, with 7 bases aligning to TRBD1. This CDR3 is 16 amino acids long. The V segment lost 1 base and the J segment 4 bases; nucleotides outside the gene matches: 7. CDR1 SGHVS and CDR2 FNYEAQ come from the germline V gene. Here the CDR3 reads CASSLVGGLTGNTIYF. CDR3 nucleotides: TGTGCCAGCAGCTTAGTAGGGGGCTTGACAGGAAACACCATATATTTT.

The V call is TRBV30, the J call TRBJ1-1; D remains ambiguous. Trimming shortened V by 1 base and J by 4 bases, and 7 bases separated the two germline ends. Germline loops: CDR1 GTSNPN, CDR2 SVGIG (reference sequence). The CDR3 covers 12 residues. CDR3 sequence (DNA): TGTGCCTGGAGTGGGGAGGCCACTGAAGCTTTCTTT. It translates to CAWSGEATEAFF.

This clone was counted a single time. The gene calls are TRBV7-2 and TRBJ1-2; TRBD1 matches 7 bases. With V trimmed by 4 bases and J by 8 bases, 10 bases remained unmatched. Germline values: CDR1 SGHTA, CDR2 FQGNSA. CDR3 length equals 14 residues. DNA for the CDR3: TGTGCCAGCAGCTCGGACAGGTCCTCGCTCGGCTACACCTTC. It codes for CASSSDRSSLGYTF.

The CDR3 loop is CASTGRNSPLHF. The CDR3, as DNA: TGTGCCAGCACAGGGCGCAATTCACCCCTCCACTTT. This chain connects TRBV28 to TRBJ1-6; D is perhaps TRBD1 (5 bases). In germline, CDR1 is MDHEN, CDR2 SYDVKM. V was pared by 7 bases and J by 7 bases, with 8 bases between. CDR3 size: 12 residues.

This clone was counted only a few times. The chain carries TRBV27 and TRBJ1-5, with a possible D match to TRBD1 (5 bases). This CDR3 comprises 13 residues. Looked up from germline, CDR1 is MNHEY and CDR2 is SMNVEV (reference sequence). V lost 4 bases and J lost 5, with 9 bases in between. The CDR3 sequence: CASSWGVDQPQHF. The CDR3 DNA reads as TGTGCCAGCAGTTGGGGGGTAGATCAGCCCCAGCATTTT.

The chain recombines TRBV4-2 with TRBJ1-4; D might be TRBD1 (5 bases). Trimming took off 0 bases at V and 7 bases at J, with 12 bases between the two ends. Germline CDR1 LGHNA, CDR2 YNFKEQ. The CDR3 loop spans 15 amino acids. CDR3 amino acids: CASSQDPGWGEKLFF. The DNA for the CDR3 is TGTGCCAGCAGCCAAGACCCAGGGTGGGGTGAAAAACTGTTTTTT.

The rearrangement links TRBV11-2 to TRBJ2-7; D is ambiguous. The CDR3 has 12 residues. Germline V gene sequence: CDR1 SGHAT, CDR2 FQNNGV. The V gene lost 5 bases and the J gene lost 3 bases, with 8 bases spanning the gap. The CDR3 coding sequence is TGTGCCAGCAGCGACACGAGCTACGAGCAGTACTTC. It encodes CASSDTSYEQYF.